This T cell receptor beta chain was sequenced during a study of blood T cell repertoires in COVID-19. For the study at large: Both acute and convalescent COVID-19 samples were obtained from the United States, Italy and Spain.

This CDR3 contains 15 residues. V was pared by 5 bases and J by 5 bases, with 17 bases between. Per the germline V gene, CDR1 is SGHVS and CDR2 is FQNEAQ. The authors' processing: How many nucleated cells were present was estimated from reference gene primer amplification. Method: immunoSEQ multiplex PCR; TCRdb's copy keeps in-frame clones and lacks some. V, J and clone size reflect that table, while D and trimming were determined from the DNA. Here the sample spans around 88,000 clones, approximately 90% being singletons. The chain has TRBV7-8 and TRBJ2-3, with D possibly matching TRBD2 (6 bases). The specimen sequenced was peripheral blood. The sequence came from a man in his 60s with acute or convalescent COVID-19. As DNA, the CDR3 is TGTGCCAGCAGCCCTGGACTAAAGCTCGAAGATACGCAGTATTTT. Translated: CASSPGLKLEDTQYF.